A single sample is the source of the 18 T cell receptor beta chains below, sequenced in a study of CD8+ T cells in alopecia areata (dated by TCRdb to 2017 to 2018). The library relied on the immunoSEQ multiplex PCR assay. RNA was extracted from all samples and reverse transcribed into cDNA as template for TCR sequencing. The table was pulled from immuneACCESS by TCRdb, which kept in-frame rearrangements only. Such tables lose some clones; where checked, under half of the loss comes from unresolved V genes, and the rest has no known cause. The sample table contains roughly 190,000 clones; only one count was recorded for 60% of them. Approximately 1% of the sample comes from the top ten. The time point label here, explained by the study, means: about 5 months on oral tofacitinib. The treatment or condition label, as the study defines it: oral pan-JAK inhibitor, 5-10 mg twice daily. The source was CD4+ T cells sorted from blood, collected at week 24, from a patient treated with tofacitinib. The receptors shown here come from a human donor with alopecia areata.

V is TRBV7-2 and J is TRBJ2-7, with 11 bases lining up with TRBD2. There are 16 residues in the CDR3. The V and J ends lost 1 base and 2 bases, in that order; junction bases with no gene match: 4. Per the germline V gene, CDR1 is SGHTA and CDR2 is FQGNSA. The CDR3 DNA follows: TGTGCCAGCAGCTTAGAAGGGACTAGCGGCGCCTACGAGCAGTACTTC. Residues: CASSLEGTSGAYEQYF.

J is TRBJ2-3 and V is TRBV7-2; D is perhaps TRBD1 or TRBD2 (5 bases each). The CDR3 has 16 residues. V was shortened by 5 bases and J by 1 base, with 16 bases between the two germline ends. Per the germline V gene, CDR1 is SGHTA and CDR2 is FQGNSA. CDR3 DNA: TGTGCCAGCAGCACCGGGACCCTCGGGGGCACAGATACGCAGTATTTT. It specifies CASSTGTLGGTDTQYF.

The chain is built from TRBV29-1 and TRBJ1-1; TRBD1 aligns across 10 bases. Germline values: CDR1 SQVTM, CDR2 ANQGSEA. The CDR3 extends over 14 amino acids. The V and J ends lost 4 bases and 2 bases, in that order; junction bases with no gene match: 4. In nucleotides, the CDR3 is TGCAGCGTTGCGGGACAGGGGATTAACACTGAAGCTTTCTTT. It is translated as CSVAGQGINTEAFF.

This clone is a singleton in its sample. This chain uses TRBV4-3 with TRBJ2-3, with D possibly TRBD2 on 6 matching bases. This CDR3 region has 16 residues. Between the trimmed V and J ends, which lost 0 bases and 2 bases, there was a span of 12 bases. Germline V CDR1 and CDR2: LGHNA, YSLEER. The CDR3 sequence: CASSQDSKGLTDTQYF. The CDR3 region has the DNA TGCGCCAGCAGCCAAGATTCGAAGGGACTCACAGATACGCAGTATTTT.

A single count supports this clone. The CDR3 protein is CASSPPWQGTDTQYF. As DNA, the CDR3 is TGTGCCAGCAGTCCGCCCTGGCAGGGAACAGATACGCAGTATTTT. The chain is built from TRBV25-1 and TRBJ2-3, with a possible D match to TRBD1 (5 bases). This CDR3 comprises 15 residues. V was clipped by 5 bases and J by 3 bases, with 15 bases between them. Germline values: CDR1 MGHDK, CDR2 SYGVNS.

In its sample, this clone was seen a few times. The chain uses TRBV29-1 and TRBJ1-1; D unclear. The CDR3 has 13 amino acids. V lost 6 bases to trimming and J lost 0 bases, with 11 bases between them. CDR1 and CDR2 (germline): SQVTM, ANQGSEA. CDR3: CSVLQRLNTEAFF. The CDR3 DNA sequence: TGCAGCGTCCTACAACGTCTGAACACTGAAGCTTTCTTT.

The CDR3 protein is CASSFSRREDGYTF. CDR3 coding DNA: TGTGCCAGCAGCTTTTCTCGCAGGGAGGATGGCTACACCTTC. The chain has TRBV7-9 and TRBJ1-2; D may be TRBD1 (5 bases). V dropped 3 bases and J dropped 6 bases, with 14 bases sitting between them. CDR3 length: 14 amino acids. CDR1 is SEHNR and CDR2 is FQNEAQ in the germline V gene (reference sequence).

To note about this clone: One end of the junction fails to match germline, which may point to a read error. The J gene is TRBJ1-1, the V gene TRBV9, with a weak D call TRBD1 (5 bases). Germline V CDR1 and CDR2: SGDLS, YYNGEE. The CDR3 has 14 residues. The CDR3, as DNA: TGTGTCAGCAGCGTAGATACAGGTTGGACTGAAGCTTTCTTT. Its protein product is CVSSVDTGWTEAFF. Based on the CDR3 plus reference TRBV9 and TRBJ1-1, the full variable domain is DSGVTQTPKHLITATGQRVTLRCSPRSGDLSVYWYQQSLDQGLQFLIQYYNGEERAKGNILERFSAQQFPDLHSELNLSSLELGDSALYFCVSSVDTGWTEAFFGQGTRLTVV.

J is TRBJ1-6 and V is TRBV4-3; perhaps TRBD1 as D (5 bases). V lost 0 bases, J lost 8 bases, and 17 bases lay in between. This CDR3 spans 17 amino acids. Germline lookup yields CDR1 LGHNA and CDR2 YSLEER. CDR3 residues: CASSQDYETVPHSPLHF. In DNA form, the CDR3 reads TGCGCCAGCAGCCAAGATTACGAGACAGTGCCGCATTCACCCCTCCACTTT.

The gene calls are TRBV29-1 and TRBJ1-1; possibly TRBD1 for D (5 bases). Germline V gene data show CDR1 as SQVTM and CDR2 as ANQGSEA. The length of the CDR3 is 15 residues. V dropped 5 bases and J dropped 0 bases, with 16 bases sitting between them. Here the CDR3 reads CSVLNRDALNTEAFF. The CDR3 DNA sequence: TGCAGCGTTCTGAACCGGGACGCCTTGAACACTGAAGCTTTCTTT.

The chain recombines TRBV13 with TRBJ1-5; D gene ambiguous. The CDR3 extends over 16 amino acids. Trimming left V 8 bases short and J 5 bases short, with 22 bases between. The V gene's germline CDR1 is PRHDT and CDR2 FYEKMQ (reference sequence). CDR3 region: CASGEAPPVLHQPQHF. Here the CDR3 DNA reads TGTGCCAGCGGAGAGGCACCCCCGGTCCTTCATCAGCCCCAGCATTTT.

This sequence joins TRBV5-1 and TRBJ2-7, with a tentative D call TRBD2 (5 bases). This CDR3 comprises 14 residues. V was clipped by 2 bases and J by 2 bases, with 11 bases between them. CDR1 and CDR2 (germline): SGHRS, YFSETQ. The DNA of the CDR3 is TGCGCCAGCAGCTTCTCCGGGGTCACCTACGAGCAGTACTTC. It encodes CASSFSGVTYEQYF. The whole variable domain, remainder taken from reference TRBV5-1 and TRBJ2-7, is KAGVTQTPRYLIKTRGQQVTLSCSPISGHRSVSWYQQTPGQGLQFLFEYFSETQRNKGNFPGRFSGRQFSNSRSEMNVSTLELGDSALYLCASSFSGVTYEQYFGPGTRLTVT.

This clone was detected a few times. The chain is built from TRBV6-5 and TRBJ2-1; D may match TRBD1 or TRBD2 (5 bases each). CDR3 size: 14 residues. Deletions cut 6 bases from V and 4 bases from J, with 13 bases between. Germline V CDR1 and CDR2: MNHEY, SVGAGI. The CDR3 DNA is TGTGCCAGCAGCGCAGGGACGTTATACAATGAGCAGTTCTTC. Its translation is CASSAGTLYNEQFF.

V usage is TRBV5-4 and J usage is TRBJ2-3; D is unresolved. This CDR3 contains 13 residues. With 0 bases removed from V and 2 bases from J, the gap between germline ends came to 4 bases. Germline assignment: CDR1 SGHNT and CDR2 YYREEE (reference sequence). The CDR3 here is CASSLDNTDTQYF. The CDR3 DNA sequence: TGTGCCAGCAGCTTGGACAACACAGATACGCAGTATTTT.

J is TRBJ1-2 and V is TRBV29-1; D is perhaps TRBD1 (6 bases). This CDR3 region has 15 residues. V dropped 3 bases and J dropped 6 bases, with 20 bases sitting between them. Germline CDR1 and CDR2: SQVTM and ANQGSEA. The CDR3 here is CSVENRWDTINGYTF. The CDR3 DNA sequence: TGCAGCGTTGAGAATCGTTGGGACACTATCAATGGCTACACCTTC. Based on the CDR3 plus reference TRBV29-1 and TRBJ1-2, the full variable domain is SAVISQKPSRDICQRGTSLTIQCQVDSQVTMMFWYRQQPGQSLTLIATANQGSEATYESGFVIDKFPISRPNLTFSTLTVSNMSPEDSSIYLCSVENRWDTINGYTFGSGTRLTVV.

This clone was picked up many times. The chain employs TRBV4-3 and TRBJ2-7; 11 bases are a match to TRBD1. The junction had 6 bases not matched to a gene; V was cut back by 0 bases and J by 5 bases. The CDR3 is 16 amino acids. Germline loops: CDR1 LGHNA, CDR2 YSLEER. This chain's CDR3 is CASSQEPGTGGHEQYF. The CDR3 DNA is TGCGCCAGCAGCCAAGAACCAGGGACAGGGGGACACGAGCAGTACTTC.

The chain carries TRBV29-1 and TRBJ2-3, with 7 positions matching TRBD2. V shed 3 bases, J shed 2 bases, and the junction held 8 bases outside the gene matches. Germline V gene sequence: CDR1 SQVTM, CDR2 ANQGSEA. There are 15 residues in the CDR3. CDR3 region: CSVDPAGDPTDTQYF. CDR3 nucleotides: TGCAGCGTTGATCCGGCGGGGGACCCCACAGATACGCAGTATTTT.

The chain employs TRBV7-2 and TRBJ1-6; D ambiguous. This CDR3 is 12 amino acids long. The germline CDR1 and CDR2 sequences are SGHTA and FQGNSA. V dropped 5 bases and J dropped 8 bases, with 7 bases sitting between them. The CDR3 here is CASSHIDSPLHF. Here the CDR3 DNA reads TGTGCCAGCAGCCATATTGATTCACCCCTCCACTTT.